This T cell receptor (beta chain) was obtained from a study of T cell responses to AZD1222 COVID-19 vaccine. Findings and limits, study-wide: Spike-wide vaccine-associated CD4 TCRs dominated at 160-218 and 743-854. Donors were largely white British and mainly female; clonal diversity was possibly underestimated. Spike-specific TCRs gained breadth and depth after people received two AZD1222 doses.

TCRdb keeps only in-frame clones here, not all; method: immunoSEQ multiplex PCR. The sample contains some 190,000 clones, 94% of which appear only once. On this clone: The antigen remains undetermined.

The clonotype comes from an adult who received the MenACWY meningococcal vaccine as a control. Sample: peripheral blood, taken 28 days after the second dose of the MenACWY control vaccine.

Here the CDR3 DNA reads TGTGCCAGCAGGGACAAATCTTCGTCACTGTTTTTT. It translates to CASRDKSSSLFF. The chain combines TRBV6-5 with TRBJ1-4; possible D gene TRBD1, 5 bases. V was trimmed by 6 bases and J by 13 bases, leaving 15 bases between them. The V gene's germline CDR1 is MNHEY and CDR2 SVGAGI. There are 12 residues in the CDR3.